Given below is one T cell receptor beta chain in context. This clonotype was observed a handful of times. The target of this receptor is not known. Per-base quality was not reported, and no clone a single base away is much larger than it. CDR1 MNHNS and CDR2 SASEGT were looked up in the germline V gene. Including cysteine and phenylalanine, the CDR3 has 8 amino acids. Only CDR3 DNA remains: 24 bases, in frame from the first base. Trimming removed 7 bases from V and 13 bases from J, leaving 5 bases between the germline ends. The entry originates in a study of early T cells in non-severe SARS-CoV-2 infection (dated by TCRdb to 2020 to 2022). Broadly, across the study: Because TCR sequencing was done on bulk RNA from unsorted whole blood, the alpha and beta chains could not be paired.

Here is what the overall study found, with its caveats: Matching against VDJdb was skewed toward anti-spike CD8 responses, likely underestimated virus-specific expansions, and missed private and CD4 specificities.

The study was a case-control design nested within a healthcare worker cohort in London, UK, with weekly nasopharyngeal swab PCR tests and blood sampling. Between 23 and 31 March 2020, the week of the UK lockdown, healthcare workers were enrolled and then followed up weekly for as long as 16 weeks. Library preparation employed 5' RACE. TCRdb names NextSeq 500 as the instrument used. Unique molecular identifiers were attached to individual cDNA molecules in the TCR library protocol so that sequencing error and PCR bias could be corrected. Sequencing covered both TCR alpha and beta chains, and within each sample the abundances of alpha and beta sequences were tightly co-correlated. As for the authors' bioinformatics: V gene, J gene and CDR3 annotation of TCR sequences was performed with Decombinator V4. Expanded TCRs were defined as changing significantly between any two time points under a Poisson model with p below 0.0001. TCR abundances were normalised to the total number of TCRs sequenced per sample and expressed as counts per million. TRAV1-2 paired with TRAJ12, TRAJ20 or TRAJ33 defined MAIT TCRs, while TRAV10 paired with TRAJ18 defined iNKT TCRs. A search of VDJdb, accessed on 1 November 2021, was run for TCRs annotated to CMV, EBV and SARS-CoV-2, with TCRs annotated for multiple antigens excluded. Using fastp at Q25 and MiXCR, TCRdb reprocessed the public reads and kept productive beta chains. One record per CDR3 amino acid sequence lists the most common genes and DNA. The V and J calls and clone size are TCRdb's, not the authors'. For this sample the table gives 50,000 to 75,000 distinct CDR3 sequences, of which around 5.7% were detected only once. The top ten hold around 3.5% of the sample.

The sequences come from whole blood, collected at baseline. The V and J segments used are TRBV6-1 and TRBJ2-1; no D gene is confidently identified. This TCR was recovered from an adult who was a healthcare worker with PCR-confirmed SARS-CoV-2 infection or an uninfected control (not recorded which). The CDR3 in this case is CASTNQFF. DNA sequence: TGTGCCAGCACCAATCAGTTCTTC.